This TCR beta chain was obtained from a study of T-cell memory formation after mild COVID-19. With respect to this clonotype: No antigen is known for it.

Study observations and caveats: The SARS-CoV-2 specificity of second-wave clones reaching peak at day 37 remained unverified. The study found balanced CD4/CD8 in clones contracting day 15 to 85 and a CD4+ lean in later expanders.

5'RACE, which relied on constant-segment primers, yielded TCR alpha and TCR beta cDNA libraries carrying sample barcodes and UMIs. TCRdb ran MiXCR on the 5' RACE reads and lists one entry per CDR3 protein. The profile covers around 430,000 distinct CDR3 sequences, with more than 15% appearing a single time and 20% to 25% taken by the ten largest. CDR1 and CDR2 from the germline V gene are SGHTA and FQGNSA. There are 15 residues in the CDR3. Trimming shortened V by 5 bases and J by 6 bases, and 17 bases separated the two germline ends. The sequencing input was PBMCs or a T cell subset sorted from them (not recorded which). The sequence derives from a man aged 18 to 35 who had mild COVID-19 (a few samples of this study predate the infection). Cell type and time point are not known. The rearrangement uses TRBV7-2 and TRBJ2-1, with D perhaps TRBD2 (5 bases). CDR3 sequence: CASSIGLPPLNEQFF. CDR3 DNA: TGTGCCAGCAGCATCGGACTCCCCCCCCTCAATGAGCAGTTCTTC.